The sample holds one count of the clone carrying this TCR beta chain. Antigen unknown. The V gene end was trimmed by 6 bases and the J gene end by 4 bases; junction bases not matched to a gene: 12. The CDR3 loop spans 16 amino acids. The V gene's germline CDR1 is MNHEY and CDR2 SMNVEV (reference sequence). The entry originates in a study of T cells in localized non-small cell lung cancer. Whole-study results and caveats: In uninvolved adjacent lung, T cell clonality reached its highest value, exceeding tumor. Owing to sequencing of a solitary tumor region, heterogeneity cannot be discounted. The study linked higher blood T cell density to longer overall survival. Adjacent lung was found to contain a median roughly 50 of the top 100 tumor clones.

Method: immunoSEQ multiplex PCR; TCRdb's copy keeps in-frame clones and lacks some. The data contain about 48,000 clones, 60% to 85% of them singletons. The rearrangement joins TRBV27 to TRBJ2-3; TRBD1 matches at 8 bases. The sequences come from peripheral blood, collected before any cancer treatment. The TCR comes from a man between 40 and 70 years old with stage I squamous cell lung carcinoma. This chain's CDR3 is CASRYPTGDFPDTQYF. In nucleotides, the CDR3 is TGTGCCAGCAGATATCCGACAGGGGATTTTCCAGATACGCAGTATTTT.